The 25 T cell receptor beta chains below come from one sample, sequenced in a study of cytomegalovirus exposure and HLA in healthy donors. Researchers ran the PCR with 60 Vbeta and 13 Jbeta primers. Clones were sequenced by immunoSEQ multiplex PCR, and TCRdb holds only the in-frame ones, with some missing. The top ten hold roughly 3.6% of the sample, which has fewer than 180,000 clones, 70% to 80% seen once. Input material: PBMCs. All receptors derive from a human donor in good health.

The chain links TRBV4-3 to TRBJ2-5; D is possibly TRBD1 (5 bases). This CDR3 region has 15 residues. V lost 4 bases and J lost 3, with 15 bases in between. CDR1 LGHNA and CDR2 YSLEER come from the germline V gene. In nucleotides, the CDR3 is TGCGCCAGCAGCCGTATGCAGGGAAAAGAAGAGACCCAGTACTTC. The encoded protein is CASSRMQGKEETQYF.

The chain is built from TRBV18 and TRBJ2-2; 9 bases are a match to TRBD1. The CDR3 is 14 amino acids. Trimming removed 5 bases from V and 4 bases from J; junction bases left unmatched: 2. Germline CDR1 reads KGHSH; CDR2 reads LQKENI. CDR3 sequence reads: CASSGDRVTGELFF. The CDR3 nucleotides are TGTGCCAGCTCAGGGGACAGGGTCACCGGGGAGCTGTTTTTT.

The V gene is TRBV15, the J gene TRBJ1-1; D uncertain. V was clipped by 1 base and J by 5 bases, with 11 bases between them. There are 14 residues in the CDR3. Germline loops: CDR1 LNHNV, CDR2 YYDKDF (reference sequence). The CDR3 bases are TGTGCCACCAGCAGAGTTCTAGGCTGGACTGAAGCTTTCTTT. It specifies CATSRVLGWTEAFF.

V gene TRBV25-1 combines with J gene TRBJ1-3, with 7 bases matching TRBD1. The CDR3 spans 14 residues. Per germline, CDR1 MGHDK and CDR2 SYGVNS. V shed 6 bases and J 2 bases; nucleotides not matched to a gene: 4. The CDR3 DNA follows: TGTGCCAGCAGGGAGACAGGGACTGGAAACACCATATATTTT. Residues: CASRETGTGNTIYF. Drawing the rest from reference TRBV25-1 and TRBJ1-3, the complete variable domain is EADIYQTPRYLVIGTGKKITLECSQTMGHDKMYWYQQDPGMELHLIHYSYGVNSTEKGDLSSESTVSRIRTEHFPLTLESARPSHTSQYLCASRETGTGNTIYFGEGSWLTVV.

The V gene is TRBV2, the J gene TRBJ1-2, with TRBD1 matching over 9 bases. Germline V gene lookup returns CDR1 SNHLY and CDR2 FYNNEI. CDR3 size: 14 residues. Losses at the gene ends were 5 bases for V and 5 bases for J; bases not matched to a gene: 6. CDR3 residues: CASSMDRGLYGYTF. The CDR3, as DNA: TGTGCCAGCAGTATGGACAGGGGATTATATGGCTACACCTTC.

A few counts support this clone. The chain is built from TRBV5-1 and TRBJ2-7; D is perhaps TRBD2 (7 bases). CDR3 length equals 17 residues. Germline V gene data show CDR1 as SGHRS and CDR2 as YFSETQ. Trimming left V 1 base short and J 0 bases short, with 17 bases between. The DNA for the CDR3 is TGCGCCAGCAGCTTGTCGTCCCGGGGGGCGAGCTCCTACGAGCAGTACTTC. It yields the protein CASSLSSRGASSYEQYF.

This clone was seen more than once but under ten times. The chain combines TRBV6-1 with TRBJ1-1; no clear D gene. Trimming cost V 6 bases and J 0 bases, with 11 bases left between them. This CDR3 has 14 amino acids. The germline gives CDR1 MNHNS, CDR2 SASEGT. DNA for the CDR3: TGTGCCAGCAGCGGACTTCTAATGAACACTGAAGCTTTCTTT. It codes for CASSGLLMNTEAFF.

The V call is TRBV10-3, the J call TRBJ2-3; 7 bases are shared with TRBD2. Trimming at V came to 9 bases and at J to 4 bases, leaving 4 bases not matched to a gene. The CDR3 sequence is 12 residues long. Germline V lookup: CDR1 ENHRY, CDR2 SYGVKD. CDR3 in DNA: TGTGCCATAAGCGGGGTGTCAGATACGCAGTATTTT. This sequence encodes CAISGVSDTQYF.

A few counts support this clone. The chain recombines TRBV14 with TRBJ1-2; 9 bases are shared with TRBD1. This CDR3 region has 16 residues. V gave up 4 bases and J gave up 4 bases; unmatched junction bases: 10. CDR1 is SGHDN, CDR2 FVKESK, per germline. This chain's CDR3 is CASSPVGQGGIYGYTF. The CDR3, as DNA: TGTGCCAGCAGCCCGGTGGGACAGGGAGGCATCTATGGCTACACCTTC.

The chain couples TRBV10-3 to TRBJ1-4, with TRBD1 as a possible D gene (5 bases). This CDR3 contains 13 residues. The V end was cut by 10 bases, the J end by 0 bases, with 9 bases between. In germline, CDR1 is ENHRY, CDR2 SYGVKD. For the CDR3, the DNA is TGTGCCACGTCACAGGCAACTAATGAAAAACTGTTTTTT. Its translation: CATSQATNEKLFF.

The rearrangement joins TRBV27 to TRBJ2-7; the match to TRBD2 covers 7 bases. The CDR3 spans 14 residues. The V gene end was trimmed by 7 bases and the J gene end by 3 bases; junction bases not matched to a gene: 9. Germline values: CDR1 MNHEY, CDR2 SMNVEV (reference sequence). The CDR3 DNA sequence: TGTGCCAGCAAGGGCGGGGGAGGAGTCTACGAGCAGTACTTC. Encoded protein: CASKGGGGVYEQYF.

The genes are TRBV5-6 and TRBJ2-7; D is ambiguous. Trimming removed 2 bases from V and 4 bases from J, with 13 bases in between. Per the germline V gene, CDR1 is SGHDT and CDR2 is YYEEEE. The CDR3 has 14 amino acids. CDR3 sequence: CASSFGSLRYEQYF. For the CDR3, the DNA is TGTGCCAGCAGCTTCGGTAGCTTACGATACGAGCAGTACTTC.

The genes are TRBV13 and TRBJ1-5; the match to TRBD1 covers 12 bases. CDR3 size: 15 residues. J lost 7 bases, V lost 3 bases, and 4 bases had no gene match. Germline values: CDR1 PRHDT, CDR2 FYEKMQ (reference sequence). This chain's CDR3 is CASSFGTGGGQPQHF. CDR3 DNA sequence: TGTGCCAGCAGCTTCGGGACAGGGGGCGGCCAGCCCCAGCATTTT.

CDR3 bases: TGTGCCTTGATGCGGGGGGCCAATGAGCAGTTCTTC. Translation: CALMRGANEQFF. The V call is TRBV30, the J call TRBJ2-1, with 8 positions matching TRBD2. The V gene's germline CDR1 is GTSNPN and CDR2 SVGIG (reference sequence). This CDR3 spans 12 amino acids. The V segment lost 7 bases and the J segment 6 bases; nucleotides outside the gene matches: 5.

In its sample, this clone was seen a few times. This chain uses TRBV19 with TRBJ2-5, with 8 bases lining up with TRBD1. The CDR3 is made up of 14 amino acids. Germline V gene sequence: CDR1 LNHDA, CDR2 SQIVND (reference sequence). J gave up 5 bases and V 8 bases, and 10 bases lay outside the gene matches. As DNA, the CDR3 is TGTGCCAGTGAGGGCAGGGGGCTCACGGAGACCCAGTACTTC. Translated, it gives CASEGRGLTETQYF.

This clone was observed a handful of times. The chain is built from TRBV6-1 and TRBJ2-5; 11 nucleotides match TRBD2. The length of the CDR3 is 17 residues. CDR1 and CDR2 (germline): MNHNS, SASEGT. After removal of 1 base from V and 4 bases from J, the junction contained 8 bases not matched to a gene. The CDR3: CASSEGLAGGAGETQYF. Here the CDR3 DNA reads TGTGCCAGCAGTGAAGGGCTAGCGGGGGGTGCCGGAGAGACCCAGTACTTC.

The CDR3 DNA reads as TGCAGCGTCGAGGGGACAAATACTAGCACAGATACGCAGTATTTT. Residues: CSVEGTNTSTDTQYF. The chain recombines TRBV29-1 with TRBJ2-3; TRBD1 might be the D (6 bases). V lost 6 bases and J lost 0, with 16 bases in between. This CDR3 contains 15 residues. Per germline, CDR1 SQVTM and CDR2 ANQGSEA.

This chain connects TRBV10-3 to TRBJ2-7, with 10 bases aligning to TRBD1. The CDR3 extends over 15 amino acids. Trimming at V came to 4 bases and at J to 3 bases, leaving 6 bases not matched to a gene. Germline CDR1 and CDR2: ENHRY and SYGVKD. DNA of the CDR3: TGTGCCATCAGTGGGATAGACAGGGGGCTCTACGAGCAGTACTTC. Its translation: CAISGIDRGLYEQYF.

CDR3 bases: TGTGCCAGCAGCCCGAGGGGGGGAGGCACTGAAGCTTTCTTT. Amino acids: CASSPRGGGTEAFF. The chain couples TRBV7-9 to TRBJ1-1; D is perhaps TRBD1 (6 bases). CDR1 and CDR2 (germline): SEHNR, FQNEAQ (reference sequence). The V gene lost 5 bases and the J gene lost 4 bases, with 14 bases spanning the gap. The CDR3 consists of 14 residues.

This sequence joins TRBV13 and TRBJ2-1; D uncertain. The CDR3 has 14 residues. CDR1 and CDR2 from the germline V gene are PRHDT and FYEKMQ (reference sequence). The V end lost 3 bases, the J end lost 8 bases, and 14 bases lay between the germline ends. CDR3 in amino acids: CASSFPGVGDEQFF. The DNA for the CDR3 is TGTGCCAGCAGCTTTCCCGGAGTTGGCGATGAGCAGTTCTTC.

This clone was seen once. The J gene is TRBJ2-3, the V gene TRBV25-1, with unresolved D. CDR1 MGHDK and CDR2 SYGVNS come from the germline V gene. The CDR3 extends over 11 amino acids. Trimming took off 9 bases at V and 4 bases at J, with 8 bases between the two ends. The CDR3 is CARNEADTQYF. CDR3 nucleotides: TGTGCCAGGAACGAGGCAGATACGCAGTATTTT.

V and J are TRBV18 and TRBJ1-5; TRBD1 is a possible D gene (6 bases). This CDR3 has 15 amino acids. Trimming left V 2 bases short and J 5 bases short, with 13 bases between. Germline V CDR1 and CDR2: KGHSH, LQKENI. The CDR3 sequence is CASSPKGQTHQPQHF. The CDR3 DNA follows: TGTGCCAGCTCACCAAAAGGACAGACCCATCAGCCCCAGCATTTT.

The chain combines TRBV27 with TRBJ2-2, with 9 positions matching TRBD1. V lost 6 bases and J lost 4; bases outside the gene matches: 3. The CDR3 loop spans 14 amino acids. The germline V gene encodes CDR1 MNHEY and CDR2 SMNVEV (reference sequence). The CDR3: CASRTGGGTGELFF. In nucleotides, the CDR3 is TGTGCCAGCAGGACAGGGGGGGGCACCGGGGAGCTGTTTTTT.

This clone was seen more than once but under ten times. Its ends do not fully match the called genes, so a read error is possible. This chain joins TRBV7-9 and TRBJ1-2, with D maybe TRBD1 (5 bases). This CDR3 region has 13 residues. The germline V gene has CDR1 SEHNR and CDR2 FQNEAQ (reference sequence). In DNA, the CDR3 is TGTTCCAGCAGCCCTGGGACTTCGGGCGGCTACACCTTC. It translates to CSSSPGTSGGYTF.

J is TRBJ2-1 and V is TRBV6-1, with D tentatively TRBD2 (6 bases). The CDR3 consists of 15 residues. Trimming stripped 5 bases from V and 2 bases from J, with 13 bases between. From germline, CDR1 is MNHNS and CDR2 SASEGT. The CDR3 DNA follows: TGTGCCAGCAGTAAGGGGAGGACAACCTACAATGAGCAGTTCTTC. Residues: CASSKGRTTYNEQFF.